The rows below give T cell receptor beta chains drawn from one sample of a study of cytomegalovirus exposure and HLA in healthy donors. This table comes from immunoSEQ multiplex PCR, and its TCRdb copy is limited to in-frame clones, with some not included. The sample consists of tens of thousands of clones, around two thirds of them appearing once. Sample: PBMCs. The receptors derive from a woman in her fifties or sixties in good health and CMV-seropositive. Both conserved end residues are part of each CDR3. The D gene is left open where the match is weak. Clone size is not always given. Where it is, it says once, few, many or a class for expanded clones.

>.|TRBJ1-6|.|TRBV7-9
CAIQPGDPYNSPLHF
TGTGCTATTCAACCGGGGGATCCTTATAATTCACCCCTCCACTTT
>.|TRBJ1-6|few|TRBV10-1
CASGETKNSPLHF
TGCGCCAGCGGCGAGACTAAGAACTCACCCCTCCACTTT
>TRBD1|TRBJ1-5|.|TRBV19
CASSPTRDRGQPQHF
TGTGCCAGTAGTCCGACTCGGGACAGGGGTCAGCCCCAGCATTTT
>TRBD1|TRBJ1-2|.|TRBV25-1
CASTGQGGDYGYTF
TGTGCCAGCACCGGACAGGGAGGGGACTATGGCTACACCTTC
>.|TRBJ1-2|.|TRBV20-1
CSARYGVGYTF
TGCAGTGCTAGATACGGGGTTGGCTACACCTTC
>.|TRBJ1-1|.|TRBV9
CASSQVSNTEAFF
TGTGCCAGCAGCCAGGTTTCGAACACTGAAGCTTTCTTT
>.|TRBJ1-1|.|TRBV29-1
CSVVLENWGLNTEAFF
TGCAGCGTTGTCTTGGAGAATTGGGGCCTGAACACTGAAGCTTTCTTT
>TRBD1|TRBJ1-5|.|TRBV6-5
CASSQGEGNQPQHF
TGTGCCAGCAGCCAGGGGGAAGGCAATCAGCCCCAGCATTTT
>TRBD1|TRBJ1-6|.|TRBV5-1
CASSLGQGNSPLHF
TGCGCCAGCAGCTTGGGACAGGGGAATTCACCCCTCCACTTT
>.|TRBJ2-1|.|TRBV11-3
CASSLGSQDRPSYNEQFF
TGTGCCAGCAGCTTAGGCTCACAAGACAGGCCCTCCTACAATGAGCAGTTCTTC
>.|TRBJ2-2|few|TRBV15
CATRAPIAGGNTGELFF
TGTGCCACCAGGGCCCCCATCGCTGGGGGCAACACCGGGGAGCTGTTTTTT
>TRBD1|TRBJ1-2|.|TRBV28
CASSLRDRGNGYTF
TGTGCCAGCAGTCTCCGGGACAGAGGGAATGGCTACACCTTC
>TRBD1|TRBJ2-7|few|TRBV2
CASARGTDLEQYF
TGTGCCAGCGCGAGGGGGACAGATCTCGAGCAGTACTTC
>TRBD2|TRBJ2-2|few|TRBV10-3
CATSRGGGTGELFF
TGTGCCACCTCACGGGGGGGCGGTACCGGGGAGCTGTTTTTT
>.|TRBJ1-5|.|TRBV7-2
CASSLVSYSNQPQHF
TGTGCCAGCAGCTTAGTGTCGTATAGCAATCAGCCCCAGCATTTT
>TRBD2|TRBJ2-1|few|TRBV9
CASSVGTSGGTPYNEQFF
TGTGCCAGCAGCGTGGGGACTAGCGGGGGTACGCCCTACAATGAGCAGTTCTTC
>.|TRBJ1-1|.|TRBV21-1
CASSPTGGFFF
TGTGCCAGCAGCCCGACAGGGGGCTTTTTTTTT
>TRBD2|TRBJ2-2|.|TRBV4-1
CASSQVAGVSGELFF
TGCGCCAGCAGCCAAGTGGCGGGGGTGTCCGGGGAGCTGTTTTTT
>TRBD1|TRBJ1-2|few|TRBV28
CASISLQGGGYTF
TGTGCCAGCATCAGCCTACAGGGGGGCGGCTACACCTTC
>.|TRBJ1-2|.|TRBV7-9
CASSLSAKELYGYTF
TGTGCCAGCAGCTTATCCGCCAAGGAACTATATGGCTACACCTTC
>TRBD1|TRBJ1-4|.|TRBV7-9
CASSQGQGLDNEKLFF
TGTGCCAGCAGCCAAGGACAGGGACTGGATAATGAAAAACTGTTTTTT
>.|TRBJ1-2|.|TRBV10-3
CAISEVQGDRSWGFYGYTF
TGTGCCATCAGTGAGGTACAGGGCGATCGGTCTTGGGGGTTTTATGGCTACACCTTC
>TRBD1|TRBJ1-1|.|TRBV9
CASSVVPAQGRGNTEAFF
TGTGCCAGCAGCGTTGTACCGGCACAGGGGCGCGGTAACACTGAAGCTTTCTTT
>.|TRBJ1-1|few|TRBV9
CASSVNIRDMGGTEAFF
TGTGCCAGCAGCGTCAACATCCGGGACATGGGCGGCACTGAAGCTTTCTTT
>.|TRBJ1-1|few|TRBV6-5
CASSFQGNTEAFF
TGTGCCAGCAGCTTCCAGGGGAACACTGAAGCTTTCTTT
>TRBD2|TRBJ2-5|.|TRBV19
CASSPSGGTLETQYF
TGTGCCAGTAGTCCTAGCGGGGGGACACTAGAGACCCAGTACTTC
>TRBD1|TRBJ1-2|.|TRBV7-3
CASSFGQGAYGYTF
TGTGCCAGCAGCTTCGGACAGGGGGCCTATGGCTACACCTTC
>.|TRBJ2-5|once|TRBV7-9
CASSLRQVQETQYF
TGTGCCAGCAGCTTACGGCAGGTCCAAGAGACCCAGTACTTC
>.|TRBJ1-2|few|TRBV30
CADHRNYGYTF
TGTGCCGACCACAGAAACTATGGCTACACCTTC
>.|TRBJ1-4|once|TRBV7-9
CASSLPIRNEKLFF
TGTGCCAGCAGCCTACCGATTCGGAATGAAAAACTGTTTTTT
>.|TRBJ2-3|medium-sized|TRBV10-3
CAITRVDTDTQYF
TGTGCCATCACGCGGGTGGACACAGATACGCAGTATTTT
>.|TRBJ1-3|.|TRBV19
CASMTGHSGNTIYF
TGTGCCAGTATGACGGGACACTCTGGAAACACCATATATTTT
>TRBD2|TRBJ2-3|.|TRBV10-3
CAISDGTSGDTQYF
TGTGCCATCAGTGACGGGACTAGCGGGGATACGCAGTATTTT
>.|TRBJ2-5|.|TRBV9
CASSAEETQYF
TGTGCCAGCAGCGCCGAAGAGACCCAGTACTTC
>TRBD1|TRBJ1-1|few|TRBV5-1
CASSLNRDSEAFF
TGCGCCAGCAGCTTAAACCGGGACAGTGAAGCTTTCTTT
>.|TRBJ2-3|.|TRBV5-1
CASRSGSSTDTQYF
TGCGCCAGCAGGTCAGGGTCTAGCACAGATACGCAGTATTTT
>.|TRBJ2-7|.|TRBV11-1
CASRSTEIYEQYF
TGTGCCAGCAGATCGACAGAAATCTACGAGCAGTACTTC
>.|TRBJ2-6|.|TRBV21-1
CADLEVPGANVLTF
TGTGCCGACCTAGAGGTTCCTGGGGCCAACGTCCTGACTTTC
>.|TRBJ1-1|.|TRBV2
CASSKGGTEAFF
TGTGCCAGCAGTAAGGGGGGGACTGAAGCTTTCTTT
>TRBD2|TRBJ2-1|.|TRBV9
CASSALQRGSYNEQFF
TGTGCCAGCAGCGCCTTGCAGCGGGGCTCCTACAATGAGCAGTTCTTC
>TRBD2|TRBJ2-3|once|TRBV11-2
CASSSQYGGSDTQYF
TGTGCCAGCAGCTCACAGTACGGGGGGTCAGATACGCAGTATTTT
>TRBD1|TRBJ2-2|.|TRBV11-1
CASSLVTGVLFF
TGTGCCAGCAGCTTAGTGACAGGGGTACTGTTTTTT
>.|TRBJ2-2|few|TRBV6-4
CASSPEWLGQIGELFF
TGTGCCAGCAGTCCAGAATGGCTAGGACAAATCGGGGAGCTGTTTTTT
>.|TRBJ1-1|.|TRBV6-6
CASSYVPGLHTEAFF
TGTGCCAGCAGTTACGTACCGGGACTCCACACTGAAGCTTTCTTT
>.|TRBJ1-4|once|TRBV7-6
CASSRGGEDEKLFF
TGTGCCAGCAGCCGGGGGGGGGAAGATGAAAAACTGTTTTTT